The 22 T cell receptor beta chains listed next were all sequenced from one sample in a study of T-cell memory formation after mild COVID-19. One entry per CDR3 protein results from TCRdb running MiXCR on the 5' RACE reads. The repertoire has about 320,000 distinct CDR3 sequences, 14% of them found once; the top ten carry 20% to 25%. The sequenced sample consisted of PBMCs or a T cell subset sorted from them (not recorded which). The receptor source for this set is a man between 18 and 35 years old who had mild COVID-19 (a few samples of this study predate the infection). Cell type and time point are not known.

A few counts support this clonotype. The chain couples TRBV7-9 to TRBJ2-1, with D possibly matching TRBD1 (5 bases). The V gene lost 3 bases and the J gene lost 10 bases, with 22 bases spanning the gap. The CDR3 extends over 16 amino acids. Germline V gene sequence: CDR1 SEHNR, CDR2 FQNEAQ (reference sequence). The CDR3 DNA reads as TGTGCCAGCAGCTTCGGGCAGGGCATTCTCATCTTCGAGCAGTTCTTC. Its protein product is CASSFGQGILIFEQFF.

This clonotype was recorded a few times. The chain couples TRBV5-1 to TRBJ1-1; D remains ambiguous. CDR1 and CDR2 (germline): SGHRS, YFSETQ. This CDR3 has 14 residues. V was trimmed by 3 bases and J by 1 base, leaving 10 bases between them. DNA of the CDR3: TGCGCCAGCAGCTACGGACCCACGAACACTGAAGCTTTCTTT. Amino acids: CASSYGPTNTEAFF.

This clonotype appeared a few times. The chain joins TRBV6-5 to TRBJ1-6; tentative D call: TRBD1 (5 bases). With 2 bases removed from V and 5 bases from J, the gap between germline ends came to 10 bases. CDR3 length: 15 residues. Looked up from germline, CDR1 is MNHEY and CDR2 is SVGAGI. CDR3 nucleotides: TGTGCCAGCAGTTACGGGGCAGCCAATAATTCACCCCTCCACTTT. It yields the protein CASSYGAANNSPLHF.

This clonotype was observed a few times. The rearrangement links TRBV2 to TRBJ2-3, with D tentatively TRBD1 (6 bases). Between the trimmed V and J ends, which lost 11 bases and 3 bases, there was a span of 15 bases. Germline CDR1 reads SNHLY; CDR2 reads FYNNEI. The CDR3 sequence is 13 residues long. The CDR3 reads CACQTGGTDTQYF. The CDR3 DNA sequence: TGTGCCTGCCAGACAGGAGGAACAGATACGCAGTATTTT.

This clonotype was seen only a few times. This CDR3 is CASTGRQSGELFF. CDR3 in DNA: TGTGCCAGCACCGGCCGTCAGTCCGGGGAGCTGTTTTTT. The chain recombines TRBV7-7 with TRBJ2-2; D is ambiguous. Looked up from germline, CDR1 is SSHAT and CDR2 is FNYEAQ (reference sequence). This CDR3 spans 13 amino acids. The V end lost 7 bases, the J end lost 6 bases, and 12 bases lay between the germline ends.

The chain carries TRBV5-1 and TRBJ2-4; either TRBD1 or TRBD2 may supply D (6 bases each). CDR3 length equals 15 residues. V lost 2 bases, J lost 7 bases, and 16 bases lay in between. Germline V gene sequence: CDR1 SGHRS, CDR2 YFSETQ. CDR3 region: CASSLTSTGGNIQYF. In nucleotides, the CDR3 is TGCGCCAGCAGCTTAACCTCTACCGGGGGCAACATTCAGTACTTC.

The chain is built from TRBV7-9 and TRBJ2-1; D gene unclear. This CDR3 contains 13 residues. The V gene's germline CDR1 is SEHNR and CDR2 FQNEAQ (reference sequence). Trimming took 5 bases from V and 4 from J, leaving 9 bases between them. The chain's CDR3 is CASSQVTYNEQFF. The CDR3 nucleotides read TGTGCCAGCAGCCAGGTGACATACAATGAGCAGTTCTTC.

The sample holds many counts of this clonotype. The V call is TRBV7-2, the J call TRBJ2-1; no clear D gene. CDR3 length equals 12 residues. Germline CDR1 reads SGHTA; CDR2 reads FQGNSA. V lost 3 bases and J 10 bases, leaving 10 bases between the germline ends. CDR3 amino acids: CASSFGRVEQFF. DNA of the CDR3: TGTGCCAGCAGCTTCGGACGTGTGGAGCAGTTCTTC.

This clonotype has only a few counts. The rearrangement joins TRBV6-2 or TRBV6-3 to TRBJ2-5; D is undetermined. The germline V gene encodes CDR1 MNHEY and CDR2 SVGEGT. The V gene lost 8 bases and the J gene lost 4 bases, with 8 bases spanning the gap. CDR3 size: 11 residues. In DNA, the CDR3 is TGTGCCAGCGGGGTAGTAGAGACCCAGTACTTC. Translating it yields CASGVVETQYF.

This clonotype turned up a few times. The CDR3 spells CASSYPAGGNYGYTF. The CDR3 DNA follows: TGTGCCAGCAGTTACCCCGCAGGGGGCAACTATGGCTACACCTTC. This rearrangement joins TRBV6-6 to TRBJ1-2, with 8 bases matching TRBD1. CDR3 size: 15 residues. Germline CDR1 reads MNHNY; CDR2 reads SVGAGI (reference sequence). Losses at the gene ends were 2 bases for V and 2 bases for J; bases not matched to a gene: 4.

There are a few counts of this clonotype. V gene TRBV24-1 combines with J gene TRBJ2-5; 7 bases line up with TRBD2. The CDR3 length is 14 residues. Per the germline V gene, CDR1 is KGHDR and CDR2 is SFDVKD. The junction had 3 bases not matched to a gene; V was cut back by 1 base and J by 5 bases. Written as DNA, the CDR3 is TGTGCCACCAGTGATTTTGACGGGAGGGAGACCCAGTACTTC. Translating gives CATSDFDGRETQYF.

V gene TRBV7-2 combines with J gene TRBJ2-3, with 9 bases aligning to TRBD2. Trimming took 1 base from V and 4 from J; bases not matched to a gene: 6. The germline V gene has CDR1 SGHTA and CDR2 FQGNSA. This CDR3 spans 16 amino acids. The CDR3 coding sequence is TGTGCCAGCAGCTTAGAAGGGCGGGGGGGCCCAGATACGCAGTATTTT. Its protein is CASSLEGRGGPDTQYF.

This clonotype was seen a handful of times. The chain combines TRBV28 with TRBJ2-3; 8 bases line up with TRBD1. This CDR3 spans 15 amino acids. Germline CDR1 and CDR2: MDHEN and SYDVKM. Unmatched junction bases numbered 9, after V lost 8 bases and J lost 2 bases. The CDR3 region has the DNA TGTGCCAGCGAAACGCGGGACAGGTCCACAGATACGCAGTATTTT. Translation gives CASETRDRSTDTQYF.

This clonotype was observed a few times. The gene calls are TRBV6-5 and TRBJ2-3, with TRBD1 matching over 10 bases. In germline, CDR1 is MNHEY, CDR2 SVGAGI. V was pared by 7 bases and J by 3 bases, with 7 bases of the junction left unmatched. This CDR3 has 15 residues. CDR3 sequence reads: CASKDRGWGTDTQYF. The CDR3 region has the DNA TGTGCCAGCAAGGACAGGGGGTGGGGAACAGATACGCAGTATTTT.

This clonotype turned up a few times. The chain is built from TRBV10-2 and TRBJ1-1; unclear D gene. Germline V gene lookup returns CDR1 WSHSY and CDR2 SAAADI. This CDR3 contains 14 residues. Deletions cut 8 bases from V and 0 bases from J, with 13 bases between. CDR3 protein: CASSSETLNTEAFF. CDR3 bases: TGCGCCAGCTCTTCGGAGACCTTGAACACTGAAGCTTTCTTT.

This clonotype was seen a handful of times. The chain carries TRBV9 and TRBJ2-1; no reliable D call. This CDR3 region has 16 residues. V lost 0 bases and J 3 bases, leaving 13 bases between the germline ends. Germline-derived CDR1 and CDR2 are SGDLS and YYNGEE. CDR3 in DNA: TGTGCCAGCAGCGTAGCTGGGTGGGGAAGCTACAATGAGCAGTTCTTC. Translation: CASSVAGWGSYNEQFF.

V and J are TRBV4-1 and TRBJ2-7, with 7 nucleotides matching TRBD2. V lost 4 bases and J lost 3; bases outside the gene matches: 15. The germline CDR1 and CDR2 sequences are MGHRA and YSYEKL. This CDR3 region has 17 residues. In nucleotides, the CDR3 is TGCGCCAGCAGCCCGCGCTCTGAAAGCGGGGCTCGCTACGAGCAGTACTTC. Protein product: CASSPRSESGARYEQYF.

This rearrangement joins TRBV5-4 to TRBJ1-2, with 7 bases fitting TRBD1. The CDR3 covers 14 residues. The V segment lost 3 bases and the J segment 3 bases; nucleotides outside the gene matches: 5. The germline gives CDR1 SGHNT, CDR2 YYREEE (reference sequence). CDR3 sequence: CASSSGGFDYGYTF. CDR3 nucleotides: TGTGCCAGCAGCTCAGGGGGTTTCGACTATGGCTACACCTTC.

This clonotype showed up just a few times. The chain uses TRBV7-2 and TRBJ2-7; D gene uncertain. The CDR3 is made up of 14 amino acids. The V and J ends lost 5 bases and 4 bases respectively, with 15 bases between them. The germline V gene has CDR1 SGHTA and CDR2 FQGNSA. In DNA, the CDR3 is TGTGCCAGCAGCCCCCTGGGAATTGGGTACGAGCAGTACGTC. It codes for CASSPLGIGYEQYV.

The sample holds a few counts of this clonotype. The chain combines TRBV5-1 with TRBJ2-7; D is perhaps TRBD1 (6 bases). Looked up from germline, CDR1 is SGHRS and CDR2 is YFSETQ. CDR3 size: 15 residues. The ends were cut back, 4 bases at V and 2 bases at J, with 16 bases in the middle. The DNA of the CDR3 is TGCGCCAGCAGCCTGACCAGGACAGATCCCTACGAGCAGTACTTC. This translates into CASSLTRTDPYEQYF.

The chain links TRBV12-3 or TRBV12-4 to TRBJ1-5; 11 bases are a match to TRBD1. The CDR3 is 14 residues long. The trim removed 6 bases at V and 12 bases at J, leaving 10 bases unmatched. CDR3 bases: TGTGCCAGCAGGGGACAGGGGGACAATCAGTGCCAGCATTTT. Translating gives CASRGQGDNQCQHF.

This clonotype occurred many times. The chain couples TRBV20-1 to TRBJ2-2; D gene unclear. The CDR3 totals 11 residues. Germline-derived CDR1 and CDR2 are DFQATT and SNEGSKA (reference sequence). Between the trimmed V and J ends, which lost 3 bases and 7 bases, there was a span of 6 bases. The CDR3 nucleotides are TGCAGTGCTAGTCCCGGCGGGGAGCTGTTTTTT. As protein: CSASPGGELFF.